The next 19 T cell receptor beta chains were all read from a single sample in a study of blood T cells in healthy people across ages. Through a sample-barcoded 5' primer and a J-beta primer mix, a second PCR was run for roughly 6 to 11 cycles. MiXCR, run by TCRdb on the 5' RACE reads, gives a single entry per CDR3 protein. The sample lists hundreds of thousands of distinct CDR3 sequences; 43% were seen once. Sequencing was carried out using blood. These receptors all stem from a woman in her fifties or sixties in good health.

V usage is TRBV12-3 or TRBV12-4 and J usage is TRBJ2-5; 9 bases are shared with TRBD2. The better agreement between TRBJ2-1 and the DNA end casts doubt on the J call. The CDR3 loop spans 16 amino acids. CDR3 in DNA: TGTGCCAGCAGTTTAACCTTGCGGGGGGGCCAAGAGACCCAGTTCTTC. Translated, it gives CASSLTLRGGQETQFF.

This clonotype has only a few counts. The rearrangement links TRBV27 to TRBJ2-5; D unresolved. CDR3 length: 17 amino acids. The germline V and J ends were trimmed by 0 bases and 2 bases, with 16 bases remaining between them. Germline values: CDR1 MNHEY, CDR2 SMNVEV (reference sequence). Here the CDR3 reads CASSLSRTFEAQETQYF. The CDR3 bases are TGTGCCAGCAGTTTATCGAGGACGTTCGAGGCTCAAGAGACCCAGTACTTC.

CDR3 sequence reads: CASSSTGGVFNEQFF. The CDR3 DNA is TGTGCCAGCAGTTCGACAGGGGGGGTGTTCAATGAGCAGTTCTTC. This chain uses TRBV7-6 with TRBJ2-1; 9 bases map to TRBD1. After removal of 6 bases from V and 6 bases from J, the junction contained 9 bases not matched to a gene. CDR3 length: 15 amino acids. CDR1 and CDR2 (germline): SGHVS, FNYEAQ.

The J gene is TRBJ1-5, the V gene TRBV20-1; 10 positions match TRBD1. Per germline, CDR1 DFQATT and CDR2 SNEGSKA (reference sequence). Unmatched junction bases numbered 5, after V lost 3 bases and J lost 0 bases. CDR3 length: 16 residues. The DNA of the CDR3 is TGCAGTGCTAGGGGGACAGGGGCGAATAGCAATCAGCCCCAGCATTTT. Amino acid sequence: CSARGTGANSNQPQHF.

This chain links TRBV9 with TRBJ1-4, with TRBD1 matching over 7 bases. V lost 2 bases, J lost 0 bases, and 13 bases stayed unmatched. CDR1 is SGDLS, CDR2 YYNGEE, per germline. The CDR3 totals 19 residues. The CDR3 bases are TGTGCCAGCAGCGTTTCCCCAGGGGGATTAGGGGCAACTAATGAAAAACTGTTTTTT. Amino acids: CASSVSPGGLGATNEKLFF.

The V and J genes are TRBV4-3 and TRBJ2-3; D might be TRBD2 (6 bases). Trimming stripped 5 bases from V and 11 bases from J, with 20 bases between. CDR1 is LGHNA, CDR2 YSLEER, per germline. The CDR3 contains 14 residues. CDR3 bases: TGCGCCAGCAGCTCCCACGAGCGGGCTTCCCGGCAGTATTTT. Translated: CASSSHERASRQYF.

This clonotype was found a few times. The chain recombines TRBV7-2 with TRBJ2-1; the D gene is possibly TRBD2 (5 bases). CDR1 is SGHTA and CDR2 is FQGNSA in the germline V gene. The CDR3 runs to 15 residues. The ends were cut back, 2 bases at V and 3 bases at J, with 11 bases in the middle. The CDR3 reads CASSLSRDYYNEQFF. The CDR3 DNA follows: TGTGCCAGCAGCTTAAGTCGGGATTACTACAATGAGCAGTTCTTC.

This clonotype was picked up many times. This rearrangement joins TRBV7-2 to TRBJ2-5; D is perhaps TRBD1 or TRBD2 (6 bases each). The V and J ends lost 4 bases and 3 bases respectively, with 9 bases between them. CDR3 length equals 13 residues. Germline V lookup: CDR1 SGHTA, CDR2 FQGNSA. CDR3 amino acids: CASSWGAKETQYF. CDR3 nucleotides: TGTGCCAGCAGCTGGGGGGCTAAAGAGACCCAGTACTTC.

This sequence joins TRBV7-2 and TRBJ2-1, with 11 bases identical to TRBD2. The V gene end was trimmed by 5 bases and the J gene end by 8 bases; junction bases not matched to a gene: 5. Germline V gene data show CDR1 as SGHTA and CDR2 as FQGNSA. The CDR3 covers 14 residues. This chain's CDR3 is CASSTSGSIYEQFF. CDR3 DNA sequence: TGTGCCAGCAGCACTAGCGGGAGTATCTATGAGCAGTTCTTC.

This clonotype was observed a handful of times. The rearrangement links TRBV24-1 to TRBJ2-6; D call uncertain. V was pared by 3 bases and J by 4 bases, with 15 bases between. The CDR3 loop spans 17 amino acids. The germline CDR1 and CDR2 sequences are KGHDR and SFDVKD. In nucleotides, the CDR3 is TGTGCCACCAGTGATGCCGGGTGGGGAACCGGGGCCAACGTCCTGACTTTC. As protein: CATSDAGWGTGANVLTF.

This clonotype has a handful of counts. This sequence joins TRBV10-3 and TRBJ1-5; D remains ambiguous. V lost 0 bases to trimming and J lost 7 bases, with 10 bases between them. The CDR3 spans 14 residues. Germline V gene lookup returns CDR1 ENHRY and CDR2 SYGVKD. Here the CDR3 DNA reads TGTGCCATCAGTGAGTCTGGAGGGAACCAGCCCCAGCATTTT. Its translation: CAISESGGNQPQHF.

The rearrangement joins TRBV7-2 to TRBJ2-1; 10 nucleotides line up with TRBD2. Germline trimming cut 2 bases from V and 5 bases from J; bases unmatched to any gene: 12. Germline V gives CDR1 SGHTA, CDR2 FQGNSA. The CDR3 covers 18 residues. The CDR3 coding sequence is TGTGCCAGCAGCTTACCGGTAAGCGGGAGGGTCGTCGACAATGAGCAGTTCTTC. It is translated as CASSLPVSGRVVDNEQFF.

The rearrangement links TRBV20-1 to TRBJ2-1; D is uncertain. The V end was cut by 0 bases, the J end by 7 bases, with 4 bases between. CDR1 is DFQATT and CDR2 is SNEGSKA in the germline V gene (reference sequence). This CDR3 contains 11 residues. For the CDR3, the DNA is TGCAGTGCTAGAGATGGGAATGAGCAGTTCTTC. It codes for CSARDGNEQFF.

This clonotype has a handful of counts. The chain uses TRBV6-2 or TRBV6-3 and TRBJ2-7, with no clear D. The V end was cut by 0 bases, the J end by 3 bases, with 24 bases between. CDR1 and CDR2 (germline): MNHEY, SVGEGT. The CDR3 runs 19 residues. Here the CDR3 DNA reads TGTGCCAGCAGTTACTCGATGGCGGCCGCTGAGAATCCAATCTACGAGCAGTACTTC. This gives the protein CASSYSMAAAENPIYEQYF.

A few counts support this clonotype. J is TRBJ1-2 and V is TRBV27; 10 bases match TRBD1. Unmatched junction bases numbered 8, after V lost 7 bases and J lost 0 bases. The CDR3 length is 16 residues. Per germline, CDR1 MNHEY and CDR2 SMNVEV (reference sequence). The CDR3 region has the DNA TGTGCCAGCAACAGACGACAGGGGGCTTCTAACTATGGCTACACCTTC. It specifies CASNRRQGASNYGYTF.

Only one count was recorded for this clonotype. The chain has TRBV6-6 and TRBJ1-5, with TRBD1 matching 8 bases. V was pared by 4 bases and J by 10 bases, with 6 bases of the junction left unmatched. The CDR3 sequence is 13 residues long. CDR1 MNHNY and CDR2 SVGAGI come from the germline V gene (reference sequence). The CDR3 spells CASSSEQGVPQHF. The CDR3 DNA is TGTGCCAGCAGTTCGGAACAGGGGGTCCCCCAGCATTTT.

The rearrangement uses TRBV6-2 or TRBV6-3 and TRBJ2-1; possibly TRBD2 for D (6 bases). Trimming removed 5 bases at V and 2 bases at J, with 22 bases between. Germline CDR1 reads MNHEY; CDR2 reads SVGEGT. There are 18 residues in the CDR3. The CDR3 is CASSPVGHQGLTYNEQFF. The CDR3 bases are TGTGCCAGCAGTCCCGTCGGACATCAGGGACTGACCTACAATGAGCAGTTCTTC.

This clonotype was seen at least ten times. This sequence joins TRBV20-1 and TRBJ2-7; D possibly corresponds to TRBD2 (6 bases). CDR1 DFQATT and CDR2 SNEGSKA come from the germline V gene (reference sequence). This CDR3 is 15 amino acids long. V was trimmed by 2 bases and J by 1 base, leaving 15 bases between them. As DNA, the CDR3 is TGCAGTGCTAGACTCAGGCGGGACCCATCCTACGAGCAGTACTTC. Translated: CSARLRRDPSYEQYF.

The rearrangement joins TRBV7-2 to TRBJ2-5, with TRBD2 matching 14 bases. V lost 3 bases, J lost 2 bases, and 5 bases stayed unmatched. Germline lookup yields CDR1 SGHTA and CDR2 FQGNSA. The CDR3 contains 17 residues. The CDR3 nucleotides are TGTGCCAGCAGCTTCGGGACTAGCGGGAGTGGTCAAGAGACCCAGTACTTC. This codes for CASSFGTSGSGQETQYF.